This is a list of T cell receptor beta chains from one sample in a study of beta chain features in type 1 diabetes. TCRdb's table, derived via immunoSEQ multiplex PCR, lists solely in-frame clones and lacks some. The data hold a few hundred thousand clones, with 10% to 15% observed a single time. The source material was naive CD4+ T cells from blood. Source of these receptors: a woman aged 18-29 years with type 1 diabetes. The CDR3 runs from the conserved cysteine through the conserved F or W. Fields, in order: clone size, J gene, D gene, V gene, CDR3 DNA, CDR3 protein. A D gene is named only where the DNA matches it firmly. Not all rows give a size; the values are once, few, many and, for expanded clones, a class.

NA TRBJ2-7 TRBD2 TRBV29-1 TGCAGCGTCTCACGACTAGCGGGAGCCTACGAGCAGTACTTC CSVSRLAGAYEQYF
NA TRBJ2-5 NA TRBV7-9 TGTGCCAGCAGCTTCCAAAACGGGGAGGCCCAGTACTTC CASSFQNGEAQYF
NA TRBJ1-5 NA TRBV6-1 TGTGCCAGCAGTGAGGCGGCGAGGAGCAATCAGCCCCAGCATTTT CASSEAARSNQPQHF
NA TRBJ2-1 NA TRBV9 TGTGCCAGCAGCGTAGGACGAGGGGGCTACAATGAGCAGTTCTTC CASSVGRGGYNEQFF
NA TRBJ2-3 NA TRBV11-2 TGTGCCAGCAGCGAGCTAGGGACATATAACACAGATACGCAGTATTTT CASSELGTYNTDTQYF
NA TRBJ1-1 NA TRBV19 TGTGCCAGTAGTTCCGTCGTGAACACTGAAGCTTTCTTT CASSSVVNTEAFF
few TRBJ2-5 TRBD2 TRBV9 TGTGCCAGCAGTCGGGGGGTCCAAGAGACCCAGTACTTC CASSRGVQETQYF
NA TRBJ1-5 NA TRBV19 TGTGCCAGTAGTACCACACGGGATCAGCCCCAGCATTTT CASSTTRDQPQHF
many TRBJ2-4 NA TRBV23-1 TGCGCCAGCAGTCAATCGATAGGGGGAGGGAACATTCAGTACTTC CASSQSIGGGNIQYF
few TRBJ2-6 NA TRBV19 TGTGCCACGAGTAGACTTTACTCTGGGGCCAACGTCCTGACTTTC CATSRLYSGANVLTF
few TRBJ2-7 TRBD2 TRBV7-2 TGTGCCAGCAGCCAAGGGGGAGGTAGCGGGACGGACTACGAGCAGTACTTC CASSQGGGSGTDYEQYF
NA TRBJ2-3 NA TRBV11-2 TGTGCCAGCAGCTTACTGACTCTGCTCACAGATACGCAGTATTTT CASSLLTLLTDTQYF
NA TRBJ2-3 TRBD2 TRBV5-6 TGTGCCAGCACGACTAGCGGCACAGATACGCAGTATTTT CASTTSGTDTQYF
NA TRBJ2-7 NA TRBV6-5 TGTGCCAGCAGTTACGATGACCAGGGCTCCTACGAGCAGTACTTC CASSYDDQGSYEQYF
NA TRBJ2-1 TRBD2 TRBV5-1 TGCGCCAGCAGCAAGACTAGCGGCCAAAATGAGCAGTTCTTC CASSKTSGQNEQFF
few TRBJ1-2 NA TRBV2 TGTGCCAGCAGTGTATTAGGACAATATGGCTACACCTTC CASSVLGQYGYTF
few TRBJ2-5 NA TRBV9 TGTGCCAGCAGCGTAGAGGCCAGGGAAGAGACCCAGTACTTC CASSVEAREETQYF
NA TRBJ2-5 NA TRBV5-1 TGCGCCAGCAGCCCGGACAGGGAGGGTGAGACCCAGTACTTC CASSPDREGETQYF
few TRBJ2-1 NA TRBV9 TGTGCCAGCAGCCCGACCCCCGGGAATTACAATGAGCAGTTCTTC CASSPTPGNYNEQFF
NA TRBJ1-3 NA TRBV5-1 TGCGCCAGCAGCTTGGCGGAGGTGGGCTCTGGAAACACCATATATTTT CASSLAEVGSGNTIYF
NA TRBJ1-4 NA TRBV30 TGTGCCTGGAGTGTCGGGGGAGCTAATGAAAAACTGTTTTTT CAWSVGGANEKLFF
NA TRBJ2-7 TRBD1 TRBV2 TGTGCCGGCAGACAGGGGACCTACGAGCAGTACTTC CAGRQGTYEQYF
NA TRBJ2-1 TRBD1 TRBV5-1 TGCGCCAGCAGCCTCGGAACAGGGGGCGCGGGAAATGAGCAGTTCTTC CASSLGTGGAGNEQFF
NA TRBJ1-4 TRBD1 TRBV18 TGTGCCAGCTCACCACGAGACAGGGCTGAAAAACTGTTTTTT CASSPRDRAEKLFF
NA TRBJ2-7 TRBD2 TRBV20-1 TGCTCCGGAGGGAGGGGTAAGGGGCAGTACTTC CSGGRGKGQYF
few TRBJ1-5 NA TRBV19 TGTGCCAGTAGTATTCCAGGGGCCGCTCGGGCCCAGCATTTT CASSIPGAARAQHF
NA TRBJ1-6 NA TRBV1 TGCACCAGCAGCCAACCCCGCAGGGCTAATTCACCCCTCCACTTT CTSSQPRRANSPLHF
NA TRBJ2-1 TRBD1 TRBV19 TGTGCCAGTACGACAGGGCCGAGCGGCCATGAGCAGTTCTTC CASTTGPSGHEQFF
few TRBJ1-5 NA TRBV30 TGTGCCTGGAGTTCGGGGGGAGGACAGCCCCAGCATTTT CAWSSGGGQPQHF
NA TRBJ2-3 TRBD1 TRBV18 TGTGCCAGCTCACCCCAGTGGGGACAGGGTGAAGCAGATACGCAGTATTTT CASSPQWGQGEADTQYF
NA TRBJ2-5 NA TRBV25-1 TGTGCCAGCAGTGACCGACAGGTTATAGGAGAGACCCAGTACTTC CASSDRQVIGETQYF
NA TRBJ1-2 NA TRBV10-3 TGTGCCATCAGTGAGTCGGGCAGGGCCTATGGCTACACCTTC CAISESGRAYGYTF
NA TRBJ2-5 TRBD2 TRBV7-2 TGTGCCAGCATCCCTAGCGGGGGGGCGAAGACCCAGTACTTC CASIPSGGAKTQYF
NA TRBJ2-5 TRBD1 TRBV5-4 TGTGCCAGCAGCTTGGGCGCCCGGGACAGGGGGGAAGAGACCCAGTACTTC CASSLGARDRGEETQYF
NA TRBJ2-6 NA TRBV15 TGTGCCACCAGCAGGGGTATTGGGAGCTCTGGGGCCAACGTCCTGACTTTC CATSRGIGSSGANVLTF
few TRBJ1-6 TRBD1 TRBV23-1 TGCGCCAGCAGTCAATCGGTCGGGACAGCAGATTCACCCCTCCACTTT CASSQSVGTADSPLHF
once TRBJ2-1 NA TRBV11-3 TGTGCCAGCAGCTTAGGAGGAAGTTTTAGCAATGAGCAGTTCTTC CASSLGGSFSNEQFF
few TRBJ2-2 NA TRBV29-1 TGCAGCGTTGAGAACAGGTTGAACACCGGGGAGCTGTTTTTT CSVENRLNTGELFF
NA TRBJ1-1 TRBD1 TRBV6-6 TGTGCCAGCACTGGGACAGTCAACACTGAAGCTTTCTTT CASTGTVNTEAFF
NA TRBJ2-1 NA TRBV9 TGTGCCAGCAGCCCTCGTACGGGCTCCTACAATGAGCAGTTCTTC CASSPRTGSYNEQFF
few TRBJ2-7 TRBD1 TRBV5-1 TGCGCCAGCAGCTACCTGACAGGGGAGAACTACGAGCAGTACTTC CASSYLTGENYEQYF
few TRBJ2-1 TRBD2 TRBV30 TGTGCCTGGAGGTACAGCGGGGGCGTATTTGAGCAGTTCTTC CAWRYSGGVFEQFF
NA TRBJ1-2 NA TRBV5-1 TGCGCCAGCAGCGAACCCAACAGGGCTTGGTATGGCTACACCTTC CASSEPNRAWYGYTF
NA TRBJ1-1 NA TRBV7-9 TGTGCCAGCAGCTTGCCGGGAACCTACACTGAAGCTTTCTTT CASSLPGTYTEAFF
few TRBJ2-3 NA TRBV11-2 TGTGCCAGCAGCTTAGGCGGCACAGATACGCAGTATTTT CASSLGGTDTQYF
NA TRBJ2-1 NA TRBV5-1 TGCGCCAGCAGCTTGGCCCTGACTCCATACAATGAGCAGTTCTTC CASSLALTPYNEQFF
NA TRBJ2-3 NA TRBV4-1 TGCGCCAGCAGCCCATCGGTGGATACGCAGTATTTT CASSPSVDTQYF
NA TRBJ2-1 NA TRBV7-2 TGTGCCAGCAGCTTAGAAGGACTAAGCCGCAATGAGCAGTTCTTC CASSLEGLSRNEQFF
NA TRBJ2-7 NA TRBV4-2 TGTGCCAGCAGCCAAGCGGGAGCCAACGAGCAGTACTTC CASSQAGANEQYF
few TRBJ2-7 NA TRBV15 TGTGCCACCAGCAGAGCTAGCGAAACCTACGAGCAGTACTTC CATSRASETYEQYF
NA TRBJ2-1 TRBD1 TRBV7-2 TGTGCCAGCAGCTCACAGGGGGCCCTTTACAATGAGCAGTTCTTC CASSSQGALYNEQFF
NA TRBJ1-5 TRBD1 TRBV7-9 TGTGCCAGCAGCTTAGCCGGACAGGCCGGTTATAGCAATCAGCCCCAGCATTTT CASSLAGQAGYSNQPQHF
few TRBJ2-3 TRBD1 TRBV27 TGTGCCAGCAGCCGGTGGACAGGGTCCCCAGATACGCAGTATTTT CASSRWTGSPDTQYF
few TRBJ1-2 NA TRBV29-1 TGCAGCGTCAACCCACGAGCCTATGGCTACACCTTC CSVNPRAYGYTF
few TRBJ1-1 NA TRBV30 TGTGCCTGGATAGGATGGGGGCAAGGGGACGCTTTCTTT CAWIGWGQGDAFF
NA TRBJ1-4 TRBD1 TRBV7-2 TGTGCCAGCAGCGCCCGACAGGGGGTCGAAAAACTGTTTTTT CASSARQGVEKLFF
NA TRBJ2-2 NA TRBV30 TGTGCCTGGAGTAGGCAGGCCCCCGGGGAGCTGTTTTTT CAWSRQAPGELFF
NA TRBJ2-7 NA TRBV28 TGTGCCAGCAGTTTGCGCTACGAGCAGTACTTC CASSLRYEQYF
NA TRBJ2-5 NA TRBV28 TGTGCCAGCAGTTTAGTGGCAGGGCAATTAGAGACCCAGTACTTC CASSLVAGQLETQYF